These 7 T cell receptor beta chains were all obtained from the same sample, sequenced in a study of HIV-infected patients and healthy controls (dated by TCRdb to the mid-2010s). Receptors were amplified or captured by 5' RACE. These reads were obtained on an Illumina MiSeq. Using SuperScript III with primers targeting the alpha and beta constant regions, around 480 ng of RNA was reverse transcribed. Separate libraries for the alpha and beta chains were generated through chain-specific third strand synthesis that incorporated multiplexing indices. TCRdb reanalyzed the raw reads on its own, using fastp at Q25 for trimming and MiXCR for clone calling, and kept in-frame beta chains. Rows matching on CDR3 protein sequence are summarized as one entry with the most common DNA and genes. For this sample the table gives around 18,000 distinct CDR3 sequences, of which about 9.5% were detected only once. Approximately 3.4% of the sample is in the top ten clones.

Whole blood was used without cell fractionation, so the repertoire reflected all unsorted peripheral T cells. Sequencing was carried out using blood. The receptor source for this set is an adult in good health.

The rearrangement uses TRBV11-2 and TRBJ2-5, with TRBD1 matching over 7 bases. The CDR3 loop spans 21 amino acids. In germline, CDR1 is SGHAT, CDR2 FQNNGV. J was trimmed by 5 bases and V by 1 base; bases with no gene match: 25. The CDR3 here is CASSLVGPGGWFPPGSETQYF. The CDR3 nucleotides read TGTGCCAGCAGCTTAGTAGGACCAGGGGGTTGGTTTCCGCCTGGGTCGGAGACCCAGTACTTC.

Many counts were recorded for this clonotype. The rearrangement links TRBV11-2 to TRBJ2-7, with a possible D match to TRBD2 (7 bases). Deletions cut 7 bases from V and 0 bases from J, with 13 bases between. Germline loops: CDR1 SGHAT, CDR2 FQNNGV. The CDR3 consists of 14 residues. CDR3 DNA: TGTGCCAGCAACCCCCGGGGGGCCTCCTACGAGCAGTACTTC. Residues: CASNPRGASYEQYF.

There are many counts of this clonotype. The chain links TRBV11-2 to TRBJ2-3; D not resolved. The CDR3 spans 16 residues. Germline CDR1 is SGHAT and CDR2 is FQNNGV. V lost 4 bases, J lost 1 base, and 15 bases lay in between. CDR3 amino acids: CASSSHLVGRTDTQYF. In DNA form, the CDR3 reads TGTGCCAGCAGCTCCCATCTAGTTGGGCGCACAGATACGCAGTATTTT.

In this sample, this clonotype turned up many times. The CDR3 DNA reads as TGCGCCAGCAGCTTAGAGGGGTCGAGCACAGATACGCAGTATTTT. This gives the protein CASSLEGSSTDTQYF. The gene calls are TRBV5-1 and TRBJ2-3; D may match TRBD1 or TRBD2 (5 bases each). The CDR3 sequence is 15 residues long. V dropped 2 bases and J dropped 0 bases, with 10 bases sitting between them. In germline, CDR1 is SGHRS, CDR2 YFSETQ.

This clonotype was counted many times. The CDR3 nucleotides are TGTGCCAGCAGCCGCCGGACTAGCGGGATTACTGAGCAGTTCTTC. Its protein is CASSRRTSGITEQFF. The chain is built from TRBV7-9 and TRBJ2-1, with 12 bases that match TRBD2. The germline CDR1 and CDR2 sequences are SEHNR and FQNEAQ (reference sequence). The CDR3 runs to 15 residues. V lost 5 bases and J lost 9; bases outside the gene matches: 8.

This clonotype occurred a few times. The rearrangement joins TRBV7-6 to TRBJ2-3; D might be TRBD2 (5 bases). CDR3 length equals 16 residues. Germline CDR1 SGHVS, CDR2 FNYEAQ. The germline V and J ends were trimmed by 1 base and 2 bases, with 13 bases remaining between them. CDR3 DNA: TGTGCCAGCAGCTTAGTTAAGGGAGCTCACACAGATACGCAGTATTTT. Protein sequence: CASSLVKGAHTDTQYF.

The V and J genes are TRBV7-9 and TRBJ2-1; maybe TRBD2 (5 bases). Trimming removed 4 bases at V and 0 bases at J, with 22 bases between. The V gene's germline CDR1 is SEHNR and CDR2 FQNEAQ (reference sequence). There are 19 residues in the CDR3. In nucleotides, the CDR3 is TGTGCCAGCAGCTCGTATCCTCTTAGCGTGTCCGGCTCCTACAATGAGCAGTTCTTC. This translates into CASSSYPLSVSGSYNEQFF.